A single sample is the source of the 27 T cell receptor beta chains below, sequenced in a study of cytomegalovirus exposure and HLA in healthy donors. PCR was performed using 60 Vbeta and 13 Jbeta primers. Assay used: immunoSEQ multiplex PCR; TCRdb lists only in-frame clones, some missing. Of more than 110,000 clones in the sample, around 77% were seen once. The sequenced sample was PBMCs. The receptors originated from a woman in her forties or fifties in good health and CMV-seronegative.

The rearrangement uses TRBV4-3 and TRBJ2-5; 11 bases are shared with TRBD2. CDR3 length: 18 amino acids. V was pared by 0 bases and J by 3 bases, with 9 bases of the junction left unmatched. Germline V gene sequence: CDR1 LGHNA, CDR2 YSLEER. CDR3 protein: CASSQDPPLAGGEETQYF. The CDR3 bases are TGCGCCAGCAGCCAAGATCCGCCTTTAGCGGGGGGGGAAGAGACCCAGTACTTC.

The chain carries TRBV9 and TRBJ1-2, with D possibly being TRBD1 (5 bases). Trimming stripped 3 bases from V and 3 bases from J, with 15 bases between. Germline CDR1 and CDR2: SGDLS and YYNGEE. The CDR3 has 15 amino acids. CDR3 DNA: TGTGCCAGCAGCGGAGTCGACAGTCGCGACTATGGCTACACCTTC. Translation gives CASSGVDSRDYGYTF.

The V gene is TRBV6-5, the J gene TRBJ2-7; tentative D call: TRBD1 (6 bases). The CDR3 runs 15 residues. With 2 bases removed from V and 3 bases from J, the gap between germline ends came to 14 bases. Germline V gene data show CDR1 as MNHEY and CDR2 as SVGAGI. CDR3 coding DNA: TGTGCCAGCAGTTACAGCGGAGACAGGTTCTACGAGCAGTACTTC. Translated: CASSYSGDRFYEQYF.

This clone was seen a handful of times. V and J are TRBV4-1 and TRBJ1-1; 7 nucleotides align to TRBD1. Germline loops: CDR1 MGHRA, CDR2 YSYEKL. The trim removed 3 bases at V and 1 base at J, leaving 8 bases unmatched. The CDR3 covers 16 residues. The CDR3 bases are TGCGCCAGCAGCCATGGGGACAGAAAGTCGAACACTGAAGCTTTCTTT. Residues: CASSHGDRKSNTEAFF.

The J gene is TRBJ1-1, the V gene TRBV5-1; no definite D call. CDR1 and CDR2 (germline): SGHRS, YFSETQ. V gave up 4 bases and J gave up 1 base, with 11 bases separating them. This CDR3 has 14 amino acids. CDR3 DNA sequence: TGCGCCAGCAGCCAACAGCCCAAGAACACTGAAGCTTTCTTT. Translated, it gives CASSQQPKNTEAFF.

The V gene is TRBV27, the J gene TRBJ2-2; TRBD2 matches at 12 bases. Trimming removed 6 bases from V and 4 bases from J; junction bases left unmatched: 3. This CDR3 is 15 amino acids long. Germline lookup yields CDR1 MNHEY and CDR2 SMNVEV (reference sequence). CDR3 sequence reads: CASRLAGGLTGELFF. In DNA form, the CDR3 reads TGTGCCAGCAGGCTAGCGGGGGGGCTCACCGGGGAGCTGTTTTTT.

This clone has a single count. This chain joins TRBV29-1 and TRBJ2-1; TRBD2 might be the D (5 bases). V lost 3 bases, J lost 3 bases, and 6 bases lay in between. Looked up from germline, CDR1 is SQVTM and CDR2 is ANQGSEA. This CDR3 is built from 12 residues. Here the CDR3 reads CSVDTSYNEQFF. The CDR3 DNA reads TGCAGCGTTGATACTAGCTACAATGAGCAGTTCTTC.

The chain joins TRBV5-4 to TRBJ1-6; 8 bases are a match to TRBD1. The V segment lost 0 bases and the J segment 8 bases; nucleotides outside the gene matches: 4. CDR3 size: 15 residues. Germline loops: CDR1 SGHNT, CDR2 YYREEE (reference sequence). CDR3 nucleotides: TGTGCCAGCAGCTTGGGGACAGGGTTCGATTCACCCCTCCACTTT. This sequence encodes CASSLGTGFDSPLHF.

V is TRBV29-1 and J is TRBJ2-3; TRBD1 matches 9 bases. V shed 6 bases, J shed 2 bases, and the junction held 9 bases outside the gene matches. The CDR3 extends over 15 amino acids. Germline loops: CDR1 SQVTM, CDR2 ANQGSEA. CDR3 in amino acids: CSVGTGNRATDTQYF. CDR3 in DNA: TGCAGCGTCGGGACAGGGAACCGAGCCACAGATACGCAGTATTTT.

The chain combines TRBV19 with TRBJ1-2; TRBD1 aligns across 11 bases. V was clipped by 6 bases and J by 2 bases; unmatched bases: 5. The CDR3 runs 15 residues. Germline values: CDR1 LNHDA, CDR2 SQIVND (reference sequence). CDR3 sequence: CASSQDRGLNYGYTF. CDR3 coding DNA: TGTGCCAGTAGCCAGGACAGGGGGCTCAACTATGGCTACACCTTC.

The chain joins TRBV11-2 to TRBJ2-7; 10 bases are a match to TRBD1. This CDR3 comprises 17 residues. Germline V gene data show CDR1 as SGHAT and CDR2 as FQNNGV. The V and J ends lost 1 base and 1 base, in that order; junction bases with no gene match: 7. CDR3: CASSLVVRDRGSYEQYF. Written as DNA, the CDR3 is TGTGCCAGCAGCTTAGTCGTTAGGGACAGGGGTTCCTACGAGCAGTACTTC.

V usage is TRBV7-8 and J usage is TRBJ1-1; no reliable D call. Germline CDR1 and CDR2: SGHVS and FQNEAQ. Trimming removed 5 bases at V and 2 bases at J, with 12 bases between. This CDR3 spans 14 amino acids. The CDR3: CASSLDRVNTEAFF. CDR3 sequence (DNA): TGTGCCAGCAGCCTCGACCGGGTCAACACTGAAGCTTTCTTT.

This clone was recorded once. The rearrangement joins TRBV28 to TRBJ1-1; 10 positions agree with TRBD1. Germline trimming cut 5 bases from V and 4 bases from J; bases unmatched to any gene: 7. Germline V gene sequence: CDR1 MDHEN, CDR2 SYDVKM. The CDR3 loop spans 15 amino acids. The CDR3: CASSIYGTGATEAFF. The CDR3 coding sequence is TGTGCCAGCAGTATATACGGGACAGGGGCCACTGAAGCTTTCTTT.

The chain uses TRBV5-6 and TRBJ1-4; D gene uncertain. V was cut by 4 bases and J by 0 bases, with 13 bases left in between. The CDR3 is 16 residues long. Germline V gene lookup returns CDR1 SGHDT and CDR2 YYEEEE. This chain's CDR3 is CASSEDTFPTNEKLFF. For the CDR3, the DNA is TGTGCCAGCAGCGAAGACACCTTCCCAACTAATGAAAAACTGTTTTTT.

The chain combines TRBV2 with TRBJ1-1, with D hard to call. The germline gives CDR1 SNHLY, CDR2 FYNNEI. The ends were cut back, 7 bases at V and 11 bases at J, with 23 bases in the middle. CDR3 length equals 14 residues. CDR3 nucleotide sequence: TGTGCCAGCACCCTAGGTGGGGAGGCGGAGAGTGCTTTCTTT. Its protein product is CASTLGGEAESAFF. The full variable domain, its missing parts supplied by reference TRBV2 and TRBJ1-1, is EPEVTQTPSHQVTQMGQEVILRCVPISNHLYFYWYRQILGQKVEFLVSFYNNEISEKSEIFDDQFSVERPDGSNFTLKIRSTKLEDSAMYFCASTLGGEAESAFFGQGTRLTVV.

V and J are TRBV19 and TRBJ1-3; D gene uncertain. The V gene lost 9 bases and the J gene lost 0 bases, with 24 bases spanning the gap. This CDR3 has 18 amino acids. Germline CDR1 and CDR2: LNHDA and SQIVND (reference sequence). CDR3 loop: CASNSPETRDYSGNTIYF. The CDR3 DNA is TGTGCCAGCAATTCCCCGGAAACCAGAGACTACTCTGGAAACACCATATATTTT.

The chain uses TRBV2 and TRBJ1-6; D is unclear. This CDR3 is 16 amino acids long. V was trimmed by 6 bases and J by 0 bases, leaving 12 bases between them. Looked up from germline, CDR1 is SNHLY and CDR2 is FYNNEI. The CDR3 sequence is CASRADGSSYNSPLHF. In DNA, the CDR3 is TGTGCCAGCAGGGCGGACGGGAGCTCCTATAATTCACCCCTCCACTTT.

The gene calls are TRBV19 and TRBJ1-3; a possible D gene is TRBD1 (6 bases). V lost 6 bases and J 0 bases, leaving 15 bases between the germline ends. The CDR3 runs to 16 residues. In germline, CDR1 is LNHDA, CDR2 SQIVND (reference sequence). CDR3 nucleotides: TGTGCCAGTAGCCTCCATACAGGGAACTCTGGAAACACCATATATTTT. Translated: CASSLHTGNSGNTIYF.

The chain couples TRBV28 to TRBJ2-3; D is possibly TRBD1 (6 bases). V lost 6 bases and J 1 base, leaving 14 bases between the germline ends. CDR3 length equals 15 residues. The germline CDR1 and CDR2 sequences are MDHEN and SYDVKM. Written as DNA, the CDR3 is TGTGCCAGCAGGGCACCGACAGGAGGCACAGATACGCAGTATTTT. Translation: CASRAPTGGTDTQYF. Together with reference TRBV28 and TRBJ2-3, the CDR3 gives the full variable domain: DVKVTQSSRYLVKRTGEKVFLECVQDMDHENMFWYRQDPGLGLRLIYFSYDVKMKEKGDIPEGYSVSREKKERFSLILESASTNQTSMYLCASRAPTGGTDTQYFGPGTRLTVL.

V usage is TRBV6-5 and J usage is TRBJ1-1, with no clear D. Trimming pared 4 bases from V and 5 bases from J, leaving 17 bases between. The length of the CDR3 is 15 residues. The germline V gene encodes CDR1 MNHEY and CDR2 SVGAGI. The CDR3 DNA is TGTGCCAGCAGTTCCGACTGGTCCCGAGGGACTGAAGCTTTCTTT. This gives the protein CASSSDWSRGTEAFF.

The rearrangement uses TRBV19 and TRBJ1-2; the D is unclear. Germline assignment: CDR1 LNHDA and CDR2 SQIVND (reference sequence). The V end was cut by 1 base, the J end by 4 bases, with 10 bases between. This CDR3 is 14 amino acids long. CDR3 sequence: CASSIVGGSYGYTF. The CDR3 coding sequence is TGTGCCAGTAGTATAGTTGGAGGTAGCTATGGCTACACCTTC.

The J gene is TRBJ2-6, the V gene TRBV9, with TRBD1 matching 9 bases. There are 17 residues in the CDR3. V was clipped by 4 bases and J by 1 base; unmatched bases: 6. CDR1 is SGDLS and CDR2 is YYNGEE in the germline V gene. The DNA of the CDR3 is TGTGCCAGCAGCCCAAGGACAGGGGTATCTGGGGCCAACGTCCTGACTTTC. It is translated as CASSPRTGVSGANVLTF.

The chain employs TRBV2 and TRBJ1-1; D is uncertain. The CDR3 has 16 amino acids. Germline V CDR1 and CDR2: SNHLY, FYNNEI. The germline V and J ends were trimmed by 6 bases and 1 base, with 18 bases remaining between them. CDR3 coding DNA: TGTGCCAGCAGGGGAACTCGGGGAAAGGGGAACACTGAAGCTTTCTTT. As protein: CASRGTRGKGNTEAFF.

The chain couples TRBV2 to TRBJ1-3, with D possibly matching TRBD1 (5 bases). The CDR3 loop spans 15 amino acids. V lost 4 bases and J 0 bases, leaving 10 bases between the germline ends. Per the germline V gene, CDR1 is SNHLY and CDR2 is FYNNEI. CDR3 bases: TGTGCCAGCAGTGTACAGGTTTTCTCTGGAAACACCATATATTTT. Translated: CASSVQVFSGNTIYF.

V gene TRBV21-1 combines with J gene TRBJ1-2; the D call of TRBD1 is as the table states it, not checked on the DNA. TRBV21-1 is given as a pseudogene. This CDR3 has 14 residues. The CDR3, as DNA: TGTGCCAGCAGCAAAGAGACAGGCGGCTATGGCTACACCTTC. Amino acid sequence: CASSKETGGYGYTF.

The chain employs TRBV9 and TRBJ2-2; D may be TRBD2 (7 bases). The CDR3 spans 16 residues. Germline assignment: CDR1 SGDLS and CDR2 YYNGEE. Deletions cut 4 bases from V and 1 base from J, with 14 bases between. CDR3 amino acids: CASSISGTRNTGELFF. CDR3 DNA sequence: TGTGCCAGCAGCATAAGCGGGACAAGGAACACCGGGGAGCTGTTTTTT.

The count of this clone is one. DNA for the CDR3: TGCAGCTCCCTTGGACAGGCCTTGAACACTGAAGCTTTCTTT. Translation gives CSSLGQALNTEAFF. The rearrangement uses TRBV29-1 and TRBJ1-1; 7 bases map to TRBD1. This CDR3 is built from 14 residues. Germline V lookup: CDR1 SQVTM, CDR2 ANQGSEA. With V trimmed by 8 bases and J by 0 bases, 9 bases remained unmatched.